Presented here are 30 T cell receptor beta chains from one specimen sequenced in a study of CD8+CD57+ T cells in acquired aplastic anemia. All sequencing subjects had displayed CD8+CD57+ cell expansion on flow cytometry. Genomic DNA constituted the template upon which TCR beta VDJ and CDR3 profiling was performed. TCRdb recomputed calls from the reads with MiXCR, one row per CDR3 protein. The sample carries approximately 180,000 distinct CDR3 sequences, around 48% recorded once. The sample was sorted CD4+, CD8+, or CD8+CD57+ T cells (not recorded which) from PBMCs. The origin of the receptors is a human donor with aplastic anemia.

In this sample, this clonotype turned up many times. The V and J genes are TRBV24-1 and TRBJ1-4; the D is unclear. V lost 1 base and J lost 3, with 14 bases in between. CDR1 KGHDR and CDR2 SFDVKD come from the germline V gene. The CDR3 has 17 amino acids. The CDR3 reads CATSDFSLLEANEKLFF. The CDR3 region has the DNA TGTGCCACCAGTGATTTTAGTCTCCTAGAGGCTAATGAAAAACTGTTTTTT.

The chain is built from TRBV10-1 and TRBJ2-3; 14 bases align to TRBD2. Germline V gene sequence: CDR1 WNHNN, CDR2 SYGVQD (reference sequence). J was trimmed by 1 base and V by 4 bases; bases with no gene match: 13. CDR3 length: 20 residues. For the CDR3, the DNA is TGCGCCAGCAGTGCTACCGGGACTAGCGGGGGCAAGGTCGGCACAGATACGCAGTATTTT. It yields the protein CASSATGTSGGKVGTDTQYF.

This clonotype showed up many times. The gene calls are TRBV20-1 and TRBJ2-5; 7 positions match TRBD1. With 5 bases clipped from V and 4 bases from J, the junction kept 10 bases outside the gene matches. The germline V gene encodes CDR1 DFQATT and CDR2 SNEGSKA (reference sequence). The CDR3 runs to 14 residues. CDR3 loop: CSALRQGRVETQYF. Written as DNA, the CDR3 is TGCAGTGCTCTCCGACAGGGCAGGGTAGAGACCCAGTACTTC.

The V call is TRBV10-3, the J call TRBJ1-5; D ambiguous. From germline, CDR1 is ENHRY and CDR2 SYGVKD. CDR3 length: 14 amino acids. V dropped 0 bases and J dropped 6 bases, with 9 bases sitting between them. In DNA form, the CDR3 reads TGTGCCATCAGTGAGTCCCGGGAGGGTCAGCCCCAGCATTTT. Translation: CAISESREGQPQHF.

As to this clonotype: Given a much more abundant clone one base away, this may be a read error. V is TRBV20-1 and J is TRBJ2-1; a possible D gene is TRBD2 (7 bases). The V end was cut by 3 bases, the J end by 8 bases, with 14 bases between. The CDR3 covers 13 residues. The germline gives CDR1 DFQATT, CDR2 SNEGSKA (reference sequence). CDR3 region: CSARGGANYEQFF. CDR3 DNA sequence: TGCAGTGCTAGGGGGGGGGCCAATTATGAGCAGTTCTTC.

This clonotype was counted at least ten times. CDR3 sequence (DNA): TGTGCCAGCAGCTTAGTGGGGGGGGCCGGAGATACGCAGTATTTT. It yields the protein CASSLVGGAGDTQYF. This chain links TRBV7-2 with TRBJ2-3; D possibly corresponds to TRBD2 (7 bases). The CDR3 length is 15 residues. The V end was cut by 1 base, the J end by 5 bases, with 13 bases between. Germline lookup yields CDR1 SGHTA and CDR2 FQGNSA.

The CDR3 DNA follows: TGTGCCAGCAGCCTGGGGGGTAGCGGGGCGTACAATGAGCAGTTCTTC. It yields the protein CASSLGGSGAYNEQFF. This chain uses TRBV11-2 with TRBJ2-1; 8 nucleotides match TRBD2. The CDR3 extends over 16 amino acids. The junction had 10 bases not matched to a gene; V was cut back by 5 bases and J by 4 bases. Looked up from germline, CDR1 is SGHAT and CDR2 is FQNNGV.

This clonotype was counted a single time. The junction differs from germline at one of its ends, possibly a read error. The CDR3 DNA reads as TGTGCCACCTGCAGAGCGACAGGGATTGAGCAGTTCTTC. It encodes CATCRATGIEQFF. The rearrangement joins TRBV15 to TRBJ2-1, with TRBD1 identical over 7 bases. This CDR3 has 13 residues. The germline CDR1 and CDR2 sequences are LNHNV and YYDKDF (reference sequence).

This clonotype was counted a single time. The CDR3 carries no conserved terminal phenylalanine or tryptophan, so it likely arises from a read error. The V and J genes are TRBV4-3 and TRBJ1-2; a weak D match, TRBD1 (5 bases). Germline V gene sequence: CDR1 LGHNA, CDR2 YSLEER. This CDR3 has 16 amino acids. The V end was cut by 0 bases, the J end by 5 bases, with 16 bases between. CDR3 protein: CASSQEAIGGMYGYTL. The CDR3 DNA follows: TGCGCCAGCAGCCAAGAGGCGATTGGGGGGATGTATGGCTACACCCTC.

This chain connects TRBV24-1 to TRBJ2-5, with 9 nucleotides matching TRBD1. Germline trimming cut 1 base from V and 5 bases from J; bases unmatched to any gene: 10. The CDR3 sequence is 17 residues long. In germline, CDR1 is KGHDR, CDR2 SFDVKD. CDR3 protein: CATSDFGQGTVGETQYF. CDR3 coding DNA: TGTGCCACCAGTGATTTCGGACAGGGGACCGTAGGGGAGACCCAGTACTTC.

The sample holds many counts of this clonotype. The chain recombines TRBV5-1 with TRBJ2-3; 7 bases are shared with TRBD1. J gave up 4 bases and V 6 bases, and 5 bases lay outside the gene matches. The CDR3 runs to 13 residues. Per the germline V gene, CDR1 is SGHRS and CDR2 is YFSETQ. CDR3 residues: CASTPGGADTQYF. Here the CDR3 DNA reads TGCGCCAGCACCCCAGGGGGAGCAGATACGCAGTATTTT.

The chain couples TRBV11-2 to TRBJ2-7; D is tentatively TRBD1 or TRBD2 (5 bases each). Germline V gives CDR1 SGHAT, CDR2 FQNNGV. This CDR3 has 16 residues. Trimming removed 5 bases from V and 0 bases from J, with 17 bases in between. The CDR3 loop reads CASSPQDFGSSYEQYF. CDR3 DNA sequence: TGTGCCAGCAGCCCACAGGACTTCGGAAGCTCCTACGAGCAGTACTTC.

This clonotype was counted ten times or more. This chain uses TRBV24-1 with TRBJ2-2; D is tentatively TRBD1 or TRBD2 (5 bases each). V lost 0 bases, J lost 0 bases, and 7 bases lay in between. There are 16 residues in the CDR3. In germline, CDR1 is KGHDR, CDR2 SFDVKD. The CDR3 protein is CATSDLGGSNTGELFF. The CDR3 nucleotides read TGTGCCACCAGTGATTTGGGGGGATCGAACACCGGGGAGCTGTTTTTT.

This clonotype was found many times. This chain links TRBV20-1 with TRBJ1-1; D unresolved. The V end was cut by 5 bases, the J end by 0 bases, with 10 bases between. The CDR3 is 13 amino acids. Germline loops: CDR1 DFQATT, CDR2 SNEGSKA (reference sequence). CDR3 residues: CSAYGAMNTEAFF. The CDR3 DNA follows: TGCAGTGCTTATGGAGCCATGAACACTGAAGCTTTCTTT.

The gene calls are TRBV5-6 and TRBJ1-2; possible D gene TRBD1, 5 bases. Germline V gene sequence: CDR1 SGHDT, CDR2 YYEEEE. The CDR3 loop spans 13 amino acids. V lost 3 bases, J lost 7 bases, and 13 bases lay in between. The CDR3, as DNA: TGTGCCAGCAGCTCGCCCCAGGGTGCTGGCTACACCTTC. It specifies CASSSPQGAGYTF.

The J gene is TRBJ2-5, the V gene TRBV7-3; a possible D gene is TRBD2 (6 bases). The germline gives CDR1 SGHTA, CDR2 FQGTGA. Deletions cut 3 bases from V and 0 bases from J, with 11 bases between. The CDR3 consists of 15 residues. CDR3 amino acids: CASSLGDWYQETQYF. The CDR3 DNA follows: TGTGCCAGCAGCTTGGGGGACTGGTACCAAGAGACCCAGTACTTC.

The V gene is TRBV20-1, the J gene TRBJ1-6; perhaps TRBD1 as D (5 bases). V lost 6 bases to trimming and J lost 10 bases, with 16 bases between them. There are 13 residues in the CDR3. In germline, CDR1 is DFQATT, CDR2 SNEGSKA (reference sequence). CDR3 coding DNA: TGCAGTGCCAAGGGGTATGGTGTCTCACCCCTCCACTTT. Its translation is CSAKGYGVSPLHF.

The rearrangement joins TRBV24-1 to TRBJ2-3, with no clear D. The length of the CDR3 is 11 residues. The germline V and J ends were trimmed by 6 bases and 4 bases, with 4 bases remaining between them. From germline, CDR1 is KGHDR and CDR2 SFDVKD. This chain's CDR3 is CATSQADTQYF. The CDR3 DNA reads TGTGCCACCAGTCAAGCAGATACGCAGTATTTT.

The rearrangement links TRBV7-2 to TRBJ2-7, with a weak D call TRBD2 (5 bases). The V and J ends lost 5 bases and 8 bases respectively, with 19 bases between them. CDR1 and CDR2 (germline): SGHTA, FQGNSA. CDR3 length: 14 amino acids. CDR3 DNA: TGTGCCAGCAGCCCATCGACGGGTCTCGGGAAGCAGTACTTC. It translates to CASSPSTGLGKQYF.

This CDR3 is CATRTGGPNYGYTF. CDR3 coding DNA: TGTGCCACGCGGACAGGGGGTCCCAACTATGGCTACACCTTC. This chain links TRBV5-6 with TRBJ1-2, with 10 bases aligning to TRBD1. Germline CDR1 is SGHDT and CDR2 is YYEEEE. Trimming cost V 9 bases and J 2 bases; bases outside gene matches: 7. There are 14 residues in the CDR3.

The V and J genes are TRBV7-2 and TRBJ2-5, with 9 bases fitting TRBD1. Per germline, CDR1 SGHTA and CDR2 FQGNSA. This CDR3 region has 14 residues. V dropped 4 bases and J dropped 4; count of bases not matched to a gene: 4. The CDR3: CASSYGQGRETQYF. The CDR3 coding sequence is TGTGCCAGCAGCTATGGACAGGGGAGAGAGACCCAGTACTTC.

The count of this clonotype is one. The genes are TRBV24-1 and TRBJ2-2, with D possibly matching TRBD1 (6 bases). CDR1 is KGHDR, CDR2 SFDVKD, per germline. This CDR3 is 16 amino acids long. Between the trimmed V and J ends, which lost 5 bases and 2 bases, there was a span of 14 bases. CDR3 sequence (DNA): TGTGCCACCAGTGGATCCGGGACAAAAAACACCGGGGAGCTGTTTTTT. The encoded protein is CATSGSGTKNTGELFF.

The chain couples TRBV7-8 to TRBJ1-1, with D maybe TRBD1 (6 bases). The CDR3 spans 14 residues. V lost 8 bases, J lost 3 bases, and 16 bases lay in between. CDR1 is SGHVS, CDR2 FQNEAQ, per germline. This CDR3 reads CASLGGGYYTEAFF. The CDR3 coding sequence is TGTGCCAGCTTGGGGGGGGGCTACTACACTGAAGCTTTCTTT. Looking up the rest from reference TRBV7-8 and TRBJ1-1 gives the full variable domain: GAGVSQSPRYKVAKRGQDVALRCDPISGHVSLFWYQQALGQGPEFLTYFQNEAQLDKSGLPSDRFFAERPEGSVSTLKIQRTQQEDSAVYLCASLGGGYYTEAFFGQGTRLTVV.

In its sample, this clonotype was seen many times. The rearrangement links TRBV12-3 or TRBV12-4 to TRBJ1-1; a possible D gene is TRBD1 (6 bases). This CDR3 has 13 amino acids. The ends were cut back, 5 bases at V and 1 base at J, with 8 bases in the middle. The CDR3 nucleotides are TGTGCCAGCAGTGGGGGCCCGAACACTGAAGCTTTCTTT. Encoded protein: CASSGGPNTEAFF.

This clonotype was seen repeatedly, ten times or more. The chain employs TRBV19 and TRBJ2-1, with 12 bases identical to TRBD2. Germline CDR1 and CDR2: LNHDA and SQIVND (reference sequence). V trimming: 3 bases; J trimming: 6 bases; junction bases outside the gene matches: 12. The CDR3 has 18 residues. The CDR3, as DNA: TGTGCCAGTAGTATGGGATGGGCTAGCGGGGGGGAAGTCAATGAGCAGTTCTTC. Encoded protein: CASSMGWASGGEVNEQFF.

The J gene is TRBJ1-4, the V gene TRBV19, with D perhaps matching TRBD1 (5 bases). Germline CDR1 LNHDA, CDR2 SQIVND (reference sequence). There are 14 residues in the CDR3. V was trimmed by 10 bases and J by 7 bases, leaving 19 bases between them. The CDR3 spells CATSSGREVEKLFF. DNA for the CDR3: TGTGCCACCTCATCAGGGCGGGAGGTTGAAAAACTGTTTTTT. Full variable domain (missing parts from reference TRBV19 and TRBJ1-4): DGGITQSPKYLFRKEGQNVTLSCEQNLNHDAMYWYRQDPGQGLRLIYYSQIVNDFQKGDIAEGYSVSREKKESFPLTVTSAQKNPTAFYLCATSSGREVEKLFFGSGTQLSVL.

This clonotype was observed at least ten times. The DNA of the CDR3 is TGTGCCAGCAGCTACCGCCGGGGGACCATATATTTT. Encoded protein: CASSYRRGTIYF. V usage is TRBV5-6 and J usage is TRBJ1-3; tentatively, D is TRBD1 (5 bases). Trimming took 3 bases from V and 10 from J, leaving 11 bases between them. CDR1 SGHDT and CDR2 YYEEEE come from the germline V gene. The CDR3 extends over 12 amino acids. Together with reference TRBV5-6 and TRBJ1-3, the CDR3 gives the full variable domain: DAGVTQSPTHLIKTRGQQVTLRCSPKSGHDTVSWYQQALGQGPQFIFQYYEEEERQRGNFPDRFSGHQFPNYSSELNVNALLLGDSALYLCASSYRRGTIYFGEGSWLTVV.

This clonotype was seen only a few times. This chain uses TRBV25-1 with TRBJ1-1; tentatively, D is TRBD1 (5 bases). CDR1 and CDR2 from the germline V gene are MGHDK and SYGVNS. V shed 3 bases and J shed 5 bases, with 16 bases lying between them. The CDR3 runs to 15 residues. In DNA form, the CDR3 reads TGTGCCAGCAGTGAGCCGGGACTCCCTCAAACTGAAGCTTTCTTT. Its translation is CASSEPGLPQTEAFF. The full variable domain, its missing parts supplied by reference TRBV25-1 and TRBJ1-1, is EADIYQTPRYLVIGTGKKITLECSQTMGHDKMYWYQQDPGMELHLIHYSYGVNSTEKGDLSSESTVSRIRTEHFPLTLESARPSHTSQYLCASSEPGLPQTEAFFGQGTRLTVV.

This clonotype was seen repeatedly, ten times or more. This rearrangement joins TRBV4-1 to TRBJ2-7; 15 positions agree with TRBD2. The CDR3 runs 16 residues. Unmatched junction bases numbered 15, after V lost 5 bases and J lost 13 bases. Per germline, CDR1 MGHRA and CDR2 YSYEKL. The CDR3 DNA is TGCGCCAGCAGCAGACCGGGACTAGCGGGGGGAAGTGCAGTATACTTC. This codes for CASSRPGLAGGSAVYF.

This rearrangement joins TRBV12-3 or TRBV12-4 to TRBJ2-5; weak D call: TRBD1 (5 bases). The CDR3 sequence is 13 residues long. The ends were cut back, 3 bases at V and 8 bases at J, with 13 bases in the middle. CDR3 coding DNA: TGTGCCAGCAGTTTCAAAGGGGATTCAACCCAGTACTTC. As protein: CASSFKGDSTQYF.